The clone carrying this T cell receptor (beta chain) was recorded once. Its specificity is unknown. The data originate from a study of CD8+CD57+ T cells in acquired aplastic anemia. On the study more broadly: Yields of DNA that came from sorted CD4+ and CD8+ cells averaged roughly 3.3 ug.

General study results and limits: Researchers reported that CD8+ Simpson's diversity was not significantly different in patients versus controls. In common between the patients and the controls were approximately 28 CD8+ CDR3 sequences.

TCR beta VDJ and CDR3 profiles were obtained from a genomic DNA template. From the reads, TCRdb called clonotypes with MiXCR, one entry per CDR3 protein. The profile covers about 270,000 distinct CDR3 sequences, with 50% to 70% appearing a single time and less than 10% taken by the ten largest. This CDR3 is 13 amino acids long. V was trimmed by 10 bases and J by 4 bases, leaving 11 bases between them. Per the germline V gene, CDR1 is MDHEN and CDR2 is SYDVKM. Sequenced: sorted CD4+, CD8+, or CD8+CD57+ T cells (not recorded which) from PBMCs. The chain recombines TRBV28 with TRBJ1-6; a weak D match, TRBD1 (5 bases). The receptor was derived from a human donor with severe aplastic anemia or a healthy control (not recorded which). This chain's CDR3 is CATRQTYNSPLHF. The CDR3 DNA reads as TGTGCCACCCGACAGACATATAATTCACCCCTCCACTTT.